This entry lists 8 T cell receptor beta chains sequenced from one sample in a study of blood T cell repertoires in COVID-19 (dated by TCRdb to about 2020). Library preparation was by the immunoSEQ multiplex PCR assay. Here the immuneACCESS table is served through TCRdb, limited to in-frame sequences with V and J called. Missing clones are a known gap in these copies; in checked studies unresolved V genes cover under half, and the rest lacks a known reason. The sample contains 150,000 to 200,000 clones, approximately 86% of them found a single time. Roughly 8.2% of the sample is in the top ten clones. What was sequenced was peripheral blood. The receptors shown here come from a man aged 60-69 years with acute or convalescent COVID-19.

This clone was observed once. CDR3 sequence: CASSPPNRGDYGYTF. The CDR3 DNA is TGTGCCAGCTCACCACCTAACAGGGGGGACTATGGCTACACCTTC. V is TRBV18 and J is TRBJ1-2; 8 bases fit TRBD1. This CDR3 has 15 residues. J lost 3 bases, V lost 0 bases, and 3 bases had no gene match. In germline, CDR1 is KGHSH, CDR2 LQKENI.

The J gene is TRBJ2-1, the V gene TRBV2; 10 nucleotides align to TRBD1. Germline CDR1 and CDR2: SNHLY and FYNNEI. The CDR3 extends over 15 amino acids. With 8 bases clipped from V and 4 bases from J, the junction kept 8 bases outside the gene matches. The chain's CDR3 is CASGRQGAFYNEQFF. The CDR3 region has the DNA TGTGCCAGCGGACGACAGGGGGCTTTTTACAATGAGCAGTTCTTC.

This clone was seen a single time. The CDR3 loop reads CASEGTGELFF. CDR3 sequence (DNA): TGTGCCAGCGAGGGCACCGGGGAGCTGTTTTTT. The chain employs TRBV7-9 and TRBJ2-2; D is perhaps TRBD2 (5 bases). CDR1 is SEHNR, CDR2 FQNEAQ, per germline (reference sequence). CDR3 size: 11 residues. Trimming took off 8 bases at V and 4 bases at J, with 5 bases between the two ends.

The chain joins TRBV27 to TRBJ2-1, with TRBD1 matching 8 bases. Trimming cost V 3 bases and J 7 bases; bases outside gene matches: 11. There are 16 residues in the CDR3. The V gene's germline CDR1 is MNHEY and CDR2 SMNVEV (reference sequence). CDR3 bases: TGTGCCAGCAGTTTTGAGGCCAGGGGGCTGGGGAATGAGCAGTTCTTC. Translated: CASSFEARGLGNEQFF.

The rearrangement uses TRBV6-5 and TRBJ1-2, with 11 bases aligning to TRBD1. CDR1 and CDR2 from the germline V gene are MNHEY and SVGAGI. V was pared by 7 bases and J by 6 bases, with 7 bases of the junction left unmatched. This CDR3 is 14 amino acids long. CDR3 region: CASTRTGGLDGYTF. In DNA, the CDR3 is TGTGCCAGCACCAGGACAGGGGGCTTAGATGGCTACACCTTC.

V gene TRBV5-1 combines with J gene TRBJ2-2, with D possibly being TRBD1 (5 bases). V lost 1 base, J lost 8 bases, and 12 bases lay in between. This CDR3 comprises 14 residues. The germline V gene encodes CDR1 SGHRS and CDR2 YFSETQ. The CDR3 is CASSLFRAMGELFF. For the CDR3, the DNA is TGCGCCAGCAGCTTGTTCAGGGCGATGGGGGAGCTGTTTTTT.

This clone was recorded only once. J is TRBJ2-6 and V is TRBV7-3; no clear D. The CDR3 spans 17 residues. Trimming took off 2 bases at V and 0 bases at J, with 11 bases between the two ends. Germline V gene sequence: CDR1 SGHTA, CDR2 FQGTGA. The CDR3 nucleotides are TGTGCCAGCAGCTTACACGGCGGTAGCTCTGGGGCCAACGTCCTGACTTTC. It encodes CASSLHGGSSGANVLTF.

In its sample, this clone was seen a few times. The rearrangement links TRBV12-3 or TRBV12-4 to TRBJ1-5; D call uncertain. V lost 3 bases to trimming and J lost 5 bases, with 8 bases between them. This CDR3 region has 13 residues. This chain's CDR3 is CASSFGGDQPQHF. The CDR3 DNA is TGTGCCAGCAGTTTTGGTGGAGATCAGCCCCAGCATTTT.